The 31 T cell receptor beta chains given below trace back to one sample, sequenced in a study of somatic mutations in cytotoxic T cells in rheumatoid arthritis. Clones were read by immunoSEQ multiplex PCR, and TCRdb kept only the in-frame ones, dropping some. The table lists 14,000 or so clones, 65% to 80% of them singletons. Sequenced input: CD8+ T cells sorted from blood. The receptors come from an adult with rheumatoid arthritis.

This clone is labeled large. The V and J genes are TRBV9 and TRBJ1-6, with D maybe TRBD1 (5 bases). Trimming removed 5 bases at V and 0 bases at J, with 12 bases between. The CDR3 runs 16 residues. The germline V gene encodes CDR1 SGDLS and CDR2 YYNGEE. For the CDR3, the DNA is TGTGCCAGCAGGCGGGGCTTAAGCTCCTATAATTCACCCCTCCACTTT. Translation: CASRRGLSSYNSPLHF.

J is TRBJ1-1 and V is TRBV5-5; maybe TRBD1 (6 bases). V lost 2 bases, J lost 4 bases, and 12 bases lay in between. Looked up from germline, CDR1 is SGHKS and CDR2 is YYEKEE (reference sequence). The CDR3 contains 14 residues. CDR3: CASSLATGSTEAFF. CDR3 nucleotide sequence: TGTGCCAGCAGCTTAGCTACAGGGAGCACTGAAGCTTTCTTT.

By share of the sample, this clone is large (0.1 to 1%). This sequence joins TRBV9 and TRBJ1-6; no reliable D call. CDR3 size: 12 residues. Germline CDR1 SGDLS, CDR2 YYNGEE. V lost 0 bases to trimming and J lost 12 bases, with 7 bases between them. CDR3: CASSVDSGPLHF. The CDR3 coding sequence is TGTGCCAGCAGCGTAGACTCGGGACCCCTCCACTTT.

CDR3 amino acids: CASSLGDSQHEQFF. DNA for the CDR3: TGTGCCAGCAGCCTAGGGGACAGCCAACATGAGCAGTTCTTC. This chain links TRBV9 with TRBJ2-1; TRBD1 agrees at 7 bases. V was clipped by 4 bases and J by 8 bases; unmatched bases: 9. The CDR3 length is 14 residues. Germline-derived CDR1 and CDR2 are SGDLS and YYNGEE.

The rearrangement joins TRBV2 to TRBJ2-7, with 7 positions matching TRBD2. The CDR3 runs to 14 residues. Germline CDR1 and CDR2: SNHLY and FYNNEI. J gave up 4 bases and V 4 bases, and 7 bases lay outside the gene matches. The CDR3, as DNA: TGTGCCAGCAGTGCGTCCGGGCGGGGGTACGAGCAGTACTTC. Translation: CASSASGRGYEQYF.

The chain couples TRBV11-3 to TRBJ1-1, with no clear D. Deletions cut 3 bases from V and 8 bases from J, with 10 bases between. The V gene's germline CDR1 is SGHNT and CDR2 YENEEA. The CDR3 is 12 amino acids. Here the CDR3 DNA reads TGTGCCAGCAGCTTCGACGGGGTCGAAGCTTTCTTT. As protein: CASSFDGVEAFF.

The CDR3 loop is CASSKDEGWAFF. CDR3 DNA sequence: TGTGCCAGCAGCAAAGACGAGGGCTGGGCTTTCTTT. The chain is built from TRBV21-1 and TRBJ1-1. TRBV21-1 is given as a pseudogene. The CDR3 has 12 amino acids.

The gene calls are TRBV19 and TRBJ2-1; 8 bases agree with TRBD2. The V segment lost 3 bases and the J segment 5 bases; nucleotides outside the gene matches: 6. There are 15 residues in the CDR3. The germline CDR1 and CDR2 sequences are LNHDA and SQIVND (reference sequence). The CDR3 sequence is CASSMGTSGHNEQFF. Here the CDR3 DNA reads TGTGCCAGTAGTATGGGAACTAGCGGTCACAATGAGCAGTTCTTC.

J is TRBJ2-2 and V is TRBV2; D is ambiguous. This CDR3 has 10 amino acids. V dropped 6 bases and J dropped 13 bases, with 9 bases sitting between them. Per germline, CDR1 SNHLY and CDR2 FYNNEI. In nucleotides, the CDR3 is TGTGCCAGCAGGATGGTGGGGCTGTTTTTT. It translates to CASRMVGLFF.

The chain has TRBV6-5 and TRBJ2-1, with 8 bases identical to TRBD2. With 5 bases clipped from V and 8 bases from J, the junction kept 8 bases outside the gene matches. CDR1 is MNHEY, CDR2 SVGAGI, per germline. The CDR3 contains 14 residues. The CDR3 region has the DNA TGTGCCAGCAGTGTCGCCGGGGGGGGCTATGAGCAGTTCTTC. Encoded protein: CASSVAGGGYEQFF.

The J gene is TRBJ1-1, the V gene TRBV27, with D maybe TRBD1 (5 bases). The V end was cut by 2 bases, the J end by 4 bases, with 11 bases between. CDR1 is MNHEY, CDR2 SMNVEV, per germline (reference sequence). There are 14 residues in the CDR3. In nucleotides, the CDR3 is TGTGCCAGCAGTTTAGCCGGGGCTGCCACTGAAGCTTTCTTT. Its translation is CASSLAGAATEAFF.

V and J are TRBV27 and TRBJ2-1; perhaps TRBD2 as D (6 bases). V lost 5 bases, J lost 0 bases, and 11 bases lay in between. Germline CDR1 and CDR2: MNHEY and SMNVEV (reference sequence). This CDR3 is built from 15 residues. CDR3 in DNA: TGTGCCAGCAGTCCCTTAGCGGACTCCTACAATGAGCAGTTCTTC. Translating it yields CASSPLADSYNEQFF.

The chain uses TRBV30 and TRBJ2-1; D remains unclear. The CDR3 length is 13 residues. The germline CDR1 and CDR2 sequences are GTSNPN and SVGIG (reference sequence). The V and J ends lost 2 bases and 8 bases respectively, with 13 bases between them. CDR3: CAWSLRIRDEQFF. The DNA of the CDR3 is TGTGCCTGGAGTCTGAGGATAAGGGATGAGCAGTTCTTC.

The rearrangement joins TRBV5-4 to TRBJ2-3; no reliable D call. The V gene's germline CDR1 is SGHNT and CDR2 YYREEE (reference sequence). The CDR3 has 15 residues. V was shortened by 5 bases and J by 6 bases, with 19 bases between the two germline ends. CDR3 coding DNA: TGTGCCAGCAGTAAAGCTCGCACCTTCTTGGATACGCAGTATTTT. This sequence encodes CASSKARTFLDTQYF. The whole variable domain, remainder taken from reference TRBV5-4 and TRBJ2-3, is ETGVTQSPTHLIKTRGQQVTLRCSSQSGHNTVSWYQQALGQGPQFIFQYYREEENGRGNFPPRFSGLQFPNYSSELNVNALELDDSALYLCASSKARTFLDTQYFGPGTRLTVL.

This clone is a singleton in its sample. This chain connects TRBV7-9 to TRBJ2-5, with 8 bases identical to TRBD2. This CDR3 contains 16 residues. Germline trimming cut 2 bases from V and 0 bases from J; bases unmatched to any gene: 5. CDR1 is SEHNR, CDR2 FQNEAQ, per germline (reference sequence). The CDR3: CASSLLIAGNQETQYF. CDR3 nucleotide sequence: TGTGCCAGCAGCTTATTAATAGCGGGAAACCAAGAGACCCAGTACTTC.

The gene calls are TRBV11-1 and TRBJ2-7, with a weak D call TRBD1 (6 bases). In germline, CDR1 is SGHAT, CDR2 FQDESV (reference sequence). Trimming took off 3 bases at V and 2 bases at J, with 8 bases between the two ends. This CDR3 contains 13 residues. The DNA for the CDR3 is TGTGCCAGCAGCTTTGGACAGACCTACGAGCAGTACTTC. As protein: CASSFGQTYEQYF.

This clone occurred a few times. The V call is TRBV28, the J call TRBJ2-2; tentative D call: TRBD2 (5 bases). The germline gives CDR1 MDHEN, CDR2 SYDVKM. The germline V and J ends were trimmed by 6 bases and 2 bases, with 16 bases remaining between them. The CDR3 extends over 16 amino acids. The CDR3, as DNA: TGTGCCAGCAGCCCGGGGATGACCGTCAACACCGGGGAGCTGTTTTTT. It codes for CASSPGMTVNTGELFF.

The rearrangement links TRBV2 to TRBJ1-2; no definite D call. This CDR3 has 15 residues. CDR1 and CDR2 from the germline V gene are SNHLY and FYNNEI. The germline V and J ends were trimmed by 0 bases and 5 bases, with 13 bases remaining between them. CDR3 nucleotides: TGTGCCAGCAGTGAAGCAGGAGCGACGATATATGGCTACACCTTC. This codes for CASSEAGATIYGYTF.

This clone was picked up a small number of times. The V and J genes are TRBV28 and TRBJ1-1, with TRBD1 as a possible D gene (6 bases). This CDR3 comprises 14 residues. V shed 5 bases and J shed 3 bases, with 13 bases lying between them. Germline lookup yields CDR1 MDHEN and CDR2 SYDVKM. The DNA for the CDR3 is TGTGCCAGCAGTCCGGGGAGGGGGTACACTGAAGCTTTCTTT. It is translated as CASSPGRGYTEAFF.

This clone was counted a few times. The chain uses TRBV19 and TRBJ2-7; D may be TRBD2 (5 bases). Trimming took 3 bases from V and 6 from J, leaving 12 bases between them. The CDR3 extends over 13 amino acids. CDR1 is LNHDA, CDR2 SQIVND, per germline (reference sequence). CDR3 nucleotide sequence: TGTGCCAGTAGTATGGATTGGCGGGTCGAGCAGTACTTC. Its protein product is CASSMDWRVEQYF.

V is TRBV5-6 and J is TRBJ2-2; D is uncertain. The V and J ends lost 0 bases and 2 bases respectively, with 14 bases between them. The CDR3 covers 17 residues. Looked up from germline, CDR1 is SGHDT and CDR2 is YYEEEE. The CDR3 loop is CASSLVGIGLNTGELFF. CDR3 coding DNA: TGTGCCAGCAGCTTGGTAGGGATCGGCCTTAACACCGGGGAGCTGTTTTTT.

The J gene is TRBJ1-1, the V gene TRBV9; perhaps TRBD1 as D (5 bases). V was clipped by 4 bases and J by 5 bases, with 15 bases between them. CDR3 size: 14 residues. Germline V gene sequence: CDR1 SGDLS, CDR2 YYNGEE. CDR3 nucleotides: TGTGCCAGCAGCCCCTGGGTGAGGGGAACTGAAGCTTTCTTT. Translating it yields CASSPWVRGTEAFF. Complete variable domain (other parts from reference TRBV9 and TRBJ1-1): DSGVTQTPKHLITATGQRVTLRCSPRSGDLSVYWYQQSLDQGLQFLIQYYNGEERAKGNILERFSAQQFPDLHSELNLSSLELGDSALYFCASSPWVRGTEAFFGQGTRLTVV.

CDR3: CASRTHRVHTDTQYF. Written as DNA, the CDR3 is TGTGCCAGCAGGACCCACAGGGTTCACACAGATACGCAGTATTTT. The genes are TRBV7-6 and TRBJ2-3, with D perhaps matching TRBD1 (6 bases). CDR1 is SGHVS, CDR2 FNYEAQ, per germline. V was clipped by 6 bases and J by 2 bases, with 15 bases between them. The CDR3 totals 15 residues.

This clone turned up a few times. This chain connects TRBV5-1 to TRBJ1-1; 8 bases map to TRBD1. Germline values: CDR1 SGHRS, CDR2 YFSETQ. V dropped 1 base and J dropped 2; count of bases not matched to a gene: 7. This CDR3 is 16 amino acids long. CDR3 protein: CASSLLARGPNTEAFF. CDR3 bases: TGCGCCAGCAGCTTGCTGGCCAGGGGGCCCAACACTGAAGCTTTCTTT.

V is TRBV7-6 and J is TRBJ2-7; the match to TRBD2 covers 9 bases. V dropped 1 base and J dropped 7; count of bases not matched to a gene: 5. Germline CDR1 SGHVS, CDR2 FNYEAQ. The CDR3 loop spans 14 amino acids. The CDR3 bases are TGTGCCAGCAGCTTAGGGCTAGCGGGATATGAGCAGTACTTC. It translates to CASSLGLAGYEQYF.

V usage is TRBV6-1 and J usage is TRBJ1-5; D ambiguous. Germline values: CDR1 MNHNS, CDR2 SASEGT. Trimming took 8 bases from V and 6 from J, leaving 14 bases between them. CDR3 length equals 13 residues. The CDR3 region is CASWLGGVQPQHF. CDR3 in DNA: TGTGCCAGCTGGCTCGGTGGGGTTCAGCCCCAGCATTTT.

V gene TRBV2 combines with J gene TRBJ2-3; 10 bases align to TRBD2. V shed 1 base and J 14 bases; nucleotides not matched to a gene: 12. The germline V gene encodes CDR1 SNHLY and CDR2 FYNNEI. CDR3 length: 15 residues. CDR3 region: CASSEEGAGGYTGYF. The CDR3 region has the DNA TGTGCCAGCAGTGAAGAGGGAGCGGGAGGGTACACTGGGTATTTT.

V usage is TRBV4-1 and J usage is TRBJ1-3; unclear D gene. The V end lost 3 bases, the J end lost 8 bases, and 17 bases lay between the germline ends. This CDR3 spans 15 amino acids. Germline V gene lookup returns CDR1 MGHRA and CDR2 YSYEKL. The CDR3 nucleotides are TGCGCCAGCAGCCAGAGAGTCGGGTCCCGGCACACCATATATTTT. Its translation is CASSQRVGSRHTIYF.

V and J are TRBV11-2 and TRBJ2-3, with TRBD2 identical over 7 bases. The CDR3 has 17 residues. V lost 0 bases, J lost 1 base, and 7 bases stayed unmatched. Germline CDR1 SGHAT, CDR2 FQNNGV. CDR3: CASSLDSASGGTDTQYF. The CDR3 nucleotides are TGTGCCAGCAGCTTAGATAGTGCTAGCGGAGGCACAGATACGCAGTATTTT.

J is TRBJ2-3 and V is TRBV7-3, with a tentative D call TRBD2 (7 bases). V lost 3 bases to trimming and J lost 4 bases, with 11 bases between them. Germline V CDR1 and CDR2: SGHTA, FQGTGA. CDR3 size: 14 residues. CDR3 in amino acids: CASSFVGGADTQYF. DNA for the CDR3: TGTGCCAGCAGCTTCGTAGGGGGGGCAGATACGCAGTATTTT.

The gene calls are TRBV9 and TRBJ2-7; TRBD1 agrees at 11 bases. The germline V gene encodes CDR1 SGDLS and CDR2 YYNGEE. V shed 3 bases and J 4 bases; nucleotides not matched to a gene: 3. This CDR3 is 14 amino acids long. CDR3: CASSGRDRGYEQYF. CDR3 sequence (DNA): TGTGCCAGCAGCGGCCGGGACAGGGGGTACGAGCAGTACTTC.